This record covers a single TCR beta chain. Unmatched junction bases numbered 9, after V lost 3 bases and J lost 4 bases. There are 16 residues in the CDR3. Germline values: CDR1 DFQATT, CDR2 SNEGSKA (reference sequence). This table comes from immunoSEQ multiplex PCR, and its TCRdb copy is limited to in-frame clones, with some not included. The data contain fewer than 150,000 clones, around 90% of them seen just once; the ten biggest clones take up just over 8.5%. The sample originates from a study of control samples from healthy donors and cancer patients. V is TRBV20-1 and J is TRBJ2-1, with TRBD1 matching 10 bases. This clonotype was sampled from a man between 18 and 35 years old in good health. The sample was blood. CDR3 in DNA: TGCAGTGCTAGTTTACGACAGGGGGCGGGGTACAATGAGCAGTTCTTC. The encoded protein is CSASLRQGAGYNEQFF.